This T cell receptor (beta chain) was found in a study of T cells in Graves' hyperthyroidism and ophthalmopathy. Across the whole study: Peripheral blood specimens were obtained at initial diagnosis, prior to any treatment.

This CDR3 contains 13 residues. Germline-derived CDR1 and CDR2 are DFQATT and SNEGSKA (reference sequence). Trimming stripped 0 bases from V and 1 base from J, with 6 bases between. RNA transcripts provided the source from which TCR beta CDR3 regions were amplified. A set of HTBI primers served as the primers for a first-round RT-PCR of the TCR CDR3. TCRdb called the multiplex PCR reads again in MiXCR, with one record for every CDR3 protein. The sample has over 650,000 distinct CDR3 sequences; roughly 17% are singletons. V and J are TRBV20-1 and TRBJ2-5; no reliable D call. The TCR comes from a man in his late teens or twenties with Graves' hyperthyroidism. Sequenced material: blood. The CDR3: CSARESGQETQYF. For the CDR3, the DNA is TGCAGTGCTAGAGAGTCAGGCCAAGAGACCCAGTACTTC.